This T cell receptor beta chain comes out of a study of OX40 agonist ivuxolimab in advanced cancers. Repertoires were generated with immunoSEQ multiplex PCR, while TCRdb's copy carries only in-frame clones and drops some. The table lists over 55,000 clones, roughly 90% of them singletons. This CDR3 contains 14 residues. CDR1 is SNHLY and CDR2 is FYNNEI in the germline V gene. With 8 bases removed from V and 0 bases from J, the gap between germline ends came to 13 bases. The starting material was CD4+ or CD8+ T cells sorted from blood, obtained in a trial of the OX40 agonist ivuxolimab. The sequence derives from an adult with an advanced solid tumor such as melanoma, head and neck, liver or kidney cancer. The genes are TRBV2 and TRBJ1-2; D ambiguous. In DNA form, the CDR3 reads TGTGCCAGCGGAACACAGAGAGCTAACTATGGCTACACCTTC. Translated, it gives CASGTQRANYGYTF.